This TCR beta chain was captured by sequencing in a study of metastatic and nonmetastatic thyroid tumors. Study details: Repertoire comparison spanned blood and tumor or nodule tissue of malignant and benign thyroid patients. General study results and limits: As reported, TCR beta diversity in blood and tumor was significantly higher in malignant thyroid tumors than in benign nodules.

In its sample, this clone was seen many times. The antigen is not known. There were no patients who had received any treatment before thyroid surgery. As originally analysed: The authors used CDR3 differences across clinicopathological groups to build a distant-metastasis classifier for papillary thyroid cancer. TCRdb re-called the PCR reads through MiXCR. These V and J calls rely on TCRdb rather than the paper's analysis. The repertoire holds roughly 64,000 clones, with less than 5% as singletons. With V trimmed by 1 base and J by 4 bases, 13 bases remained unmatched. The CDR3 sequence is 18 residues long. Germline CDR1 LGHDT, CDR2 YNNKEL (reference sequence).

The chain has TRBV3-1 and TRBJ2-3; TRBD2 aligns across 8 bases. This TCR came from a female donor with papillary thyroid cancer or a benign thyroid nodule (not recorded which). Some clones in this sample may be carry-over from other donors' samples. The material sequenced was blood. CDR3 DNA: TGTGCCAGCAGCCAAGTTACTAGCGGAAGCCAGGTCGCAGATACGCAGTATTTT. Translating gives CASSQVTSGSQVADTQYF.